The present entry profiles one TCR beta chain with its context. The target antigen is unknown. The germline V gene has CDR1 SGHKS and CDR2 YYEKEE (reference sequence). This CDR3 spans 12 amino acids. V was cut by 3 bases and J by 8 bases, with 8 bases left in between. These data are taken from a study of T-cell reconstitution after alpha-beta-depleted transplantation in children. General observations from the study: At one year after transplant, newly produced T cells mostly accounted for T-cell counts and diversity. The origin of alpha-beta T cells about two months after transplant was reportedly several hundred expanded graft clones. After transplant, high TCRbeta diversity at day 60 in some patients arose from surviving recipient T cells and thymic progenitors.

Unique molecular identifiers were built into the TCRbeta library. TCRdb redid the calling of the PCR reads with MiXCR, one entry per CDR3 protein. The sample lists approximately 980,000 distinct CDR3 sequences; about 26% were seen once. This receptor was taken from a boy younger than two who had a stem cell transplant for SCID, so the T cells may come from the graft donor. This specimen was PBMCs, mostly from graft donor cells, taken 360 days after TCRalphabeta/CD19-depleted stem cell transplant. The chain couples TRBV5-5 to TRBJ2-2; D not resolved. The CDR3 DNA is TGTGCCAGCAGCTCCCGAGGAGGGGAGCTGTTTTTT. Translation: CASSSRGGELFF.